Reported below is one T cell receptor (beta chain). A read error may account for a junction end that differs from germline. This sample was included in a study of blood T cell repertoires in COVID-19. This CDR3 is 14 amino acids long. Looked up from germline, CDR1 is LNHDA and CDR2 is SQIVND (reference sequence). Produced via immunoSEQ multiplex PCR; TCRdb's table is partial and in-frame only. Of 100,000 to 150,000 clones listed, 88% were seen once; the top ten hold approximately 1.2%. The receptor was derived from an elderly woman with acute or convalescent COVID-19. V gene TRBV19 combines with J gene TRBJ2-3, with 10 bases aligning to TRBD2. Sequencing used peripheral blood. The CDR3 nucleotides read TGTGCCAGTGAAAATAGCGGGAGGACAGGTACGCAGTATTTT. Translation: CASENSGRTGTQYF.